This TCR beta chain appears in the sequencing data of a study of shared clonotypes between healthy human individuals (TCRdb year 2020). General notes on the study: The cohort included three men and two women between 18 and 49 years of age. For each donor, CD4 naive and CD4 memory were each run on three plates, CD8 naive on two plates, and CD8 memory on one plate. The study deeply sequenced blood TCR repertoires of five healthy adults to estimate repertoire size and the extent of clonotype sharing between individuals. To increase sequencing depth and limit assay-specific biases, TCR repertoire library preparation and sequencing were carried out by different laboratories using diverse techniques. Per donor, leukapheresis produced somewhere between about 0.85 and 8.9 billion PBMCs. The paper as a whole reports these results and caveats: When a handful of donors were compared, the shared fraction of clonotypes was approximately 5% for naive CD4, about 4% for naive CD8, 2% to 2.5% for memory CD4, and roughly 0.4% for memory CD8. Only blood was sampled, and tissue TCR repertoires likely differ from those in blood. The small number of donors limited the genetic and exposure-history diversity represented. Naive subsets generally had larger estimated clonotype richness than memory subsets. Even with the large sequencing depth, rarefaction of the sorted-subset datasets indicated that sequencing was incomplete. Clonotypes shared by all four sorted-subset donors showed higher generation probabilities than non-shared clonotypes. Pairwise subsampling indicated that sequencing depth was expected to affect the degree of clonotype sharing among donors.

On this clone itself: Its binding antigen is unknown. There are no base qualities to consult, and no much larger clone falls within one base. This sample also contains other DNA sequences that code for the same CDR3.

Using the deep immunoSEQ assay, TCR CDR3 regions were amplified from genomic DNA by multiplex PCR. Extracted genomic DNA from each cell subset was distributed evenly across all wells of several immunoSEQ 96-well plates, and each plate was treated as a replicate. Each replicate PCR for sorted subsets received around 0.2 ug genomic DNA, equal to some 32,000 T cell genomes. Purified libraries were quantified with a Qubit 3.0 fluorometer, sized on a Bioanalyzer 2100, and re-quantified with the KAPA Library Quantification kit. Every immunoSEQ 96-well plate was sequenced on a dedicated single-read 150-cycle Illumina NextSeq 550 flow cell. In the original analysis: Because only junctional sequences without quality scores were contained in the immunoSEQ output, filtering matching that applied to full-length reads could not be performed. To assign V/J genes and CDR3, sequences were annotated against IMGT germline references using PyIR, a Python wrapper for IgBLAST v1.9. Reads were filtered out if the reads had weak V/J assignments (E-value above 1e-6), no CDR3, stop codons, out-of-frame junctions, or ambiguous translated residues. V3J clonotypes were defined as sequences sharing the same inferred V gene, J gene, and CDR3 amino acid sequence. Percentage overlap between repertoires was computed as shared unique clonotypes divided by the size of the smaller repertoire. Three approaches were used to assess repertoire richness: RTK rarefaction, the Chao1 estimator, and Recon v2.1 estimates of unobserved clonotypes. Generation probabilities were computed with OLGA for all TCRbeta clonotypes obtained by the gDNA method from four donors. The source is immuneACCESS, and TCRdb retained only in-frame sequences with V and J called. Part of the clones is not carried over; for the studies checked, unresolved V genes explain less than half of this, and the remainder is unexplained. Clone size and the V and J calls come from that table; the DNA yielded D and trimming. The sample table shows about 650,000 clones, and about 95% are seen once. The ten largest clones take up over 0.09% of the sample.

CD8 naive samples were obtained by positive selection for CCR7 among CD45RO-negative cells, yielding a CD45RA+CCR7+ population from which TemRA cells were excluded. The donors were healthy, HIV-negative adults with no recently reported acute infections or vaccinations. All donors were Caucasian adults living in Nashville, Tennessee, USA. After blood collection by leukapheresis, PBMCs were isolated using Ficoll-Histopaque density gradient centrifugation and then cryopreserved in the vapor phase of liquid nitrogen. Purity and quantity of every magnetically sorted T cell population were checked by analytical flow cytometry. Genomic DNA was isolated from each sorted fraction and quantified by UV absorbance on a Nanodrop 2000c. Counted from cysteine to phenylalanine, this CDR3 has 12 amino acids. The retained sequence is limited to the CDR3, 36 bases, with the frame set at the first base. Taken from the germline V gene, the CDR1 and CDR2 loops are SQVTM and ANQGSEA. Between the V and J ends, shortened by 3 bases and 4 bases respectively, the junction contains 7 bases.

The chain employs TRBV29-1 and TRBJ2-1; no confident D gene assignment can be made. The clonotype was recovered from a woman aged 25 to 39 in good health. Sequenced input: naive CD8+ T cells sorted from blood. The cell subset or site label, read with the paper, signifies: CD45RA+CCR7+. The bases read TGCAGCGTTGAGGAGAGGTACAATGAGCAGTTCTTC. It translates to CSVEERYNEQFF.